These 30 T cell receptor beta chains originate from one sample sequenced in a study of chemoradiotherapy in HPV16-positive cancers. The protocol was immunoSEQ multiplex PCR, while the TCRdb copy is restricted to in-frame clones and leaves out a portion. The table shows 1,800 or so clones, with more than 75% occurring only once. This specimen consisted of tumor tissue, obtained from a patient who underwent chemoradiotherapy. The receptors shown here come from a human donor with HPV-associated anogenital cancer.

The chain recombines TRBV30 with TRBJ2-4, with 8 bases matching TRBD2. The CDR3 is 14 amino acids. V dropped 3 bases and J dropped 0; count of bases not matched to a gene: 1. In germline, CDR1 is GTSNPN, CDR2 SVGIG (reference sequence). CDR3 in DNA: TGTGCCTGGAGCGGGGGGGCAGCCAAAAACATTCAGTACTTC. This gives the protein CAWSGGAAKNIQYF.

This clone has only a few counts. V and J are TRBV2 and TRBJ2-5; 7 bases are shared with TRBD1. V lost 9 bases to trimming and J lost 0 bases; unmatched junction nucleotides: 10. CDR3 length: 15 amino acids. Germline V gene data show CDR1 as SNHLY and CDR2 as FYNNEI. The CDR3 DNA reads as TGTGCCAGTCAGAGGCACGGGACAGACCAAGAGACCCAGTACTTC. Amino acids: CASQRHGTDQETQYF.

The genes are TRBV19 and TRBJ1-6; tentatively, D is TRBD1 (6 bases). CDR3 length equals 12 residues. CDR1 and CDR2 from the germline V gene are LNHDA and SQIVND (reference sequence). V dropped 5 bases and J dropped 16 bases, with 15 bases sitting between them. The CDR3 spells CASSPQGFQLHF. The CDR3 DNA reads as TGTGCCAGTAGTCCACAGGGTTTCCAACTCCACTTT.

This chain connects TRBV7-2 to TRBJ1-1; D is unresolved. Trimming left V 1 base short and J 0 bases short, with 9 bases between. This CDR3 contains 15 residues. CDR1 and CDR2 (germline): SGHTA, FQGNSA. CDR3 bases: TGTGCCAGCAGCTTAGGTTCGGCCATGAACACTGAAGCTTTCTTT. Its translation is CASSLGSAMNTEAFF.

The rearrangement joins TRBV7-9 to TRBJ1-2; D gene ambiguous. The germline V gene encodes CDR1 SEHNR and CDR2 FQNEAQ (reference sequence). V was shortened by 1 base and J by 0 bases, with 9 bases between the two germline ends. The CDR3 sequence is 15 residues long. CDR3: CASSLGRGTNYGYTF. Written as DNA, the CDR3 is TGTGCCAGCAGCTTAGGGCGCGGTACTAACTATGGCTACACCTTC.

The chain links TRBV2 to TRBJ2-4; 7 bases are shared with TRBD1. The CDR3 runs to 15 residues. Looked up from germline, CDR1 is SNHLY and CDR2 is FYNNEI. Germline trimming cut 4 bases from V and 1 base from J; bases unmatched to any gene: 4. CDR3 nucleotides: TGTGCCAGCAGTGGAGGGGGCCTTGCCAAAAACATTCAGTACTTC. This gives the protein CASSGGGLAKNIQYF.

The V and J genes are TRBV14 and TRBJ2-7; unclear D gene. V lost 4 bases and J lost 2, with 15 bases in between. Germline CDR1 is SGHDN and CDR2 is FVKESK. CDR3 length equals 15 residues. The CDR3 reads CASSPPATPPYEQYF. CDR3 sequence (DNA): TGTGCCAGCAGCCCACCCGCGACACCCCCCTACGAGCAGTACTTC.

The V gene is TRBV18, the J gene TRBJ2-2; D is perhaps TRBD1 (6 bases). There are 16 residues in the CDR3. Looked up from germline, CDR1 is KGHSH and CDR2 is LQKENI. V dropped 1 base and J dropped 3 bases, with 12 bases sitting between them. The CDR3 spells CASSPHRDPDTGELFF. The CDR3 DNA is TGTGCCAGCTCACCACACAGGGATCCGGACACCGGGGAGCTGTTTTTT.

The chain employs TRBV20-1 and TRBJ1-1; 7 bases map to TRBD1. The CDR3 runs 11 residues. Germline loops: CDR1 DFQATT, CDR2 SNEGSKA (reference sequence). The CDR3 here is CSQGVETEAFF. In DNA form, the CDR3 reads TGCAGCCAGGGGGTCGAGACTGAAGCTTTCTTT.

This chain's CDR3 is CASPKEAGYGYTF. CDR3 DNA: TGTGCCAGCCCTAAAGAGGCAGGGTATGGCTACACCTTC. The chain uses TRBV2 and TRBJ1-2, with D perhaps TRBD1 (5 bases). CDR3 size: 13 residues. V was pared by 8 bases and J by 5 bases, with 15 bases between. Germline CDR1 SNHLY, CDR2 FYNNEI.

The rearrangement joins TRBV25-1 to TRBJ2-1, with 9 nucleotides matching TRBD2. The CDR3 spans 14 residues. With V trimmed by 4 bases and J by 5 bases, 3 bases remained unmatched. Per germline, CDR1 MGHDK and CDR2 SYGVNS. DNA of the CDR3: TGTGCCAGCAGTGTGGCTAGCGGGAACAATGAGCAGTTCTTC. Residues: CASSVASGNNEQFF.

This sequence joins TRBV5-1 and TRBJ2-1; D gene unclear. The CDR3 length is 13 residues. V gave up 4 bases and J gave up 4 bases, with 9 bases separating them. Germline V lookup: CDR1 SGHRS, CDR2 YFSETQ. CDR3 DNA sequence: TGCGCCAGCAGCACGCGTCAGTACAATGAGCAGTTCTTC. Translation gives CASSTRQYNEQFF.

The chain carries TRBV6-6 and TRBJ1-1; no definite D call. In germline, CDR1 is MNHNY, CDR2 SVGAGI (reference sequence). V was pared by 6 bases and J by 0 bases, with 11 bases between. The CDR3 has 14 residues. Here the CDR3 reads CASRDWGLNTEAFF. The DNA of the CDR3 is TGTGCCAGCAGGGACTGGGGATTGAACACTGAAGCTTTCTTT.

The rearrangement joins TRBV19 to TRBJ2-2; 9 nucleotides match TRBD1. Germline-derived CDR1 and CDR2 are LNHDA and SQIVND (reference sequence). Trimming cost V 10 bases and J 5 bases; bases outside gene matches: 14. CDR3 size: 16 residues. The DNA for the CDR3 is TGTGCCACCCGGGCTTTGACAGGGGGAGATACCGGGGAGCTGTTTTTT. Its translation: CATRALTGGDTGELFF.

The chain is built from TRBV7-6 and TRBJ1-1, with D unclear. The CDR3 is 15 amino acids. In germline, CDR1 is SGHVS, CDR2 FNYEAQ. The V gene lost 1 base and the J gene lost 1 base, with 10 bases spanning the gap. The CDR3 loop reads CASSLGRMGNTEAFF. The CDR3 region has the DNA TGTGCCAGCAGCTTAGGCCGTATGGGGAACACTGAAGCTTTCTTT. Supplemented by reference TRBV7-6 and TRBJ1-1, the full variable domain reads GAGVSQSPRYKVTKRGQDVALRCDPISGHVSLYWYRQALGQGPEFLTYFNYEAQQDKSGLPNDRFSAERPEGSISTLTIQRTEQRDSAMYRCASSLGRMGNTEAFFGQGTRLTVV.

This chain uses TRBV14 with TRBJ2-5, with TRBD2 as a possible D gene (6 bases). Germline V lookup: CDR1 SGHDN, CDR2 FVKESK. V lost 4 bases, J lost 2 bases, and 17 bases lay in between. The CDR3 extends over 16 amino acids. Here the CDR3 reads CASSPGTVRRQETQYF. CDR3 bases: TGTGCCAGCAGCCCCGGGACTGTGCGGAGACAAGAGACCCAGTACTTC. The entire variable domain, with the rest obtained from reference TRBV14 and TRBJ2-5, is as follows: EAGVTQFPSHSVIEKGQTVTLRCDPISGHDNLYWYRRVMGKEIKFLLHFVKESKQDESGMPNNRFLAERTGGTYSTLKVQPAELEDSGVYFCASSPGTVRRQETQYFGPGTRLLVL.

The chain uses TRBV7-2 and TRBJ1-2; tentative D call: TRBD1 (5 bases). The CDR3 consists of 17 residues. With 4 bases removed from V and 4 bases from J, the gap between germline ends came to 22 bases. The germline V gene has CDR1 SGHTA and CDR2 FQGNSA. CDR3 sequence (DNA): TGTGCCAGCAGCTCTCGGGCCCACCACTCAGGGTCCTATGGCTACACCTTC. Its translation: CASSSRAHHSGSYGYTF. Using reference TRBV7-2 and TRBJ1-2 for the parts outside the CDR3, the full variable domain is GAGVSQSPSNKVTEKGKDVELRCDPISGHTALYWYRQSLGQGLEFLIYFQGNSAPDKSGLPSDRFSAERTGGSVSTLTIQRTQQEDSAVYLCASSSRAHHSGSYGYTFGSGTRLTVV.

The chain is built from TRBV7-2 and TRBJ2-1, with TRBD2 identical over 7 bases. The CDR3 runs to 14 residues. CDR1 and CDR2 from the germline V gene are SGHTA and FQGNSA. After removal of 5 bases from V and 9 bases from J, the junction contained 10 bases not matched to a gene. The CDR3, as DNA: TGTGCCAGCAGCCGAGAGCGGGGTTTGGTTGAGCAGTTCTTC. This sequence encodes CASSRERGLVEQFF.

The chain has TRBV6-1 and TRBJ1-5; 9 bases agree with TRBD1. The CDR3 is 15 residues long. CDR1 and CDR2 (germline): MNHNS, SASEGT. After removal of 2 bases from V and 7 bases from J, the junction contained 6 bases not matched to a gene. The CDR3 protein is CASSEHRGQGQPQHF. The CDR3 nucleotides are TGTGCCAGCAGTGAACACAGGGGGCAGGGGCAGCCCCAGCATTTT.

The chain uses TRBV6-5 and TRBJ2-5; D is perhaps TRBD1 or TRBD2 (5 bases each). The germline gives CDR1 MNHEY, CDR2 SVGAGI. The V and J ends lost 6 bases and 4 bases respectively, with 15 bases between them. The CDR3 loop spans 14 amino acids. CDR3 protein: CASRGTVVGETQYF. The CDR3 DNA is TGTGCCAGCAGAGGGACCGTCGTGGGAGAGACCCAGTACTTC.

The rearrangement uses TRBV14 and TRBJ2-5, with D perhaps TRBD1 (6 bases). The J call may be faulty, since TRBJ2-7 better matches the DNA end. The germline V gene encodes CDR1 SGHDN and CDR2 FVKESK. The CDR3 runs to 15 residues. CDR3: CASSQDRGLAYEQYF. The DNA of the CDR3 is TGTGCCAGCAGCCAAGACAGGGGTTTAGCCTACGAGCAGTACTTC.

This chain joins TRBV27 and TRBJ1-2; D gene ambiguous. Between the trimmed V and J ends, which lost 8 bases and 3 bases, there was a span of 16 bases. Germline loops: CDR1 MNHEY, CDR2 SMNVEV (reference sequence). CDR3 size: 14 residues. The CDR3 nucleotides read TGTGCCAGCCAGCCCGTGGGAGTTGACTATGGCTACACCTTC. Its translation: CASQPVGVDYGYTF.

This chain links TRBV7-8 with TRBJ1-1; TRBD1 might be the D (5 bases). The CDR3 runs to 14 residues. Germline CDR1 is SGHVS and CDR2 is FQNEAQ. With 5 bases removed from V and 12 bases from J, the gap between germline ends came to 22 bases. The CDR3 coding sequence is TGTGCCAGCAGCGTAACCCCCCAGGGCGGGTCAACTTTCTTT. Protein sequence: CASSVTPQGGSTFF.

V usage is TRBV5-1 and J usage is TRBJ2-3, with D tentatively TRBD1 or TRBD2 (5 bases each). The CDR3 is 15 amino acids. Trimming removed 6 bases from V and 4 bases from J, with 18 bases in between. CDR1 SGHRS and CDR2 YFSETQ come from the germline V gene. The CDR3 region has the DNA TGCGCCAGCACTCTGAGGGGCGGGCTGGCAGATACGCAGTATTTT. Encoded protein: CASTLRGGLADTQYF.

The chain links TRBV7-9 to TRBJ2-5; no reliable D call. The CDR3 is 15 amino acids. Germline assignment: CDR1 SEHNR and CDR2 FQNEAQ (reference sequence). Trimming removed 1 base from V and 3 bases from J, with 12 bases in between. CDR3 region: CASSLGMGWEETQYF. The CDR3 DNA follows: TGTGCCAGCAGCTTAGGAATGGGGTGGGAAGAGACCCAGTACTTC.

The chain recombines TRBV7-6 with TRBJ1-2, with 8 bases matching TRBD1. The CDR3 loop spans 16 amino acids. With V trimmed by 0 bases and J by 5 bases, 8 bases remained unmatched. Per the germline V gene, CDR1 is SGHVS and CDR2 is FNYEAQ. This CDR3 reads CASSLATGGVGYGYTF. The CDR3 DNA follows: TGTGCCAGCAGCTTAGCCACAGGGGGGGTAGGGTATGGCTACACCTTC.

This clone came up a few times. The CDR3 nucleotides are TGCAGCGTTGAAGCCCTCCGGGACAACGAGCAGTACTTC. Protein product: CSVEALRDNEQYF. The gene calls are TRBV29-1 and TRBJ2-7; maybe TRBD1 (6 bases). Trimming cost V 1 base and J 5 bases, with 12 bases left between them. This CDR3 comprises 13 residues. Germline CDR1 and CDR2: SQVTM and ANQGSEA.

V is TRBV4-2 and J is TRBJ1-1; 9 bases map to TRBD1. CDR1 LGHNA and CDR2 YNFKEQ come from the germline V gene. The CDR3 length is 16 residues. Trimming took 0 bases from V and 4 from J; bases not matched to a gene: 6. CDR3 region: CASSQDQGTGSTEAFF. Here the CDR3 DNA reads TGTGCCAGCAGCCAAGATCAGGGGACAGGGTCCACTGAAGCTTTCTTT.

The V gene is TRBV7-9, the J gene TRBJ1-4; D gene ambiguous. CDR3 size: 15 residues. The V gene's germline CDR1 is SEHNR and CDR2 FQNEAQ (reference sequence). Trimming removed 1 base at V and 0 bases at J, with 6 bases between. The CDR3 sequence: CASSLVWATNEKLFF. CDR3 in DNA: TGTGCCAGCAGCTTAGTATGGGCAACTAATGAAAAACTGTTTTTT.

The genes are TRBV10-2 and TRBJ1-1, with D unresolved. Germline V lookup: CDR1 WSHSY, CDR2 SAAADI. The CDR3 runs to 12 residues. With 7 bases removed from V and 4 bases from J, the gap between germline ends came to 10 bases. The CDR3 region is CASTSRVTEAFF. In nucleotides, the CDR3 is TGCGCCAGCACTTCAAGGGTCACTGAAGCTTTCTTT.